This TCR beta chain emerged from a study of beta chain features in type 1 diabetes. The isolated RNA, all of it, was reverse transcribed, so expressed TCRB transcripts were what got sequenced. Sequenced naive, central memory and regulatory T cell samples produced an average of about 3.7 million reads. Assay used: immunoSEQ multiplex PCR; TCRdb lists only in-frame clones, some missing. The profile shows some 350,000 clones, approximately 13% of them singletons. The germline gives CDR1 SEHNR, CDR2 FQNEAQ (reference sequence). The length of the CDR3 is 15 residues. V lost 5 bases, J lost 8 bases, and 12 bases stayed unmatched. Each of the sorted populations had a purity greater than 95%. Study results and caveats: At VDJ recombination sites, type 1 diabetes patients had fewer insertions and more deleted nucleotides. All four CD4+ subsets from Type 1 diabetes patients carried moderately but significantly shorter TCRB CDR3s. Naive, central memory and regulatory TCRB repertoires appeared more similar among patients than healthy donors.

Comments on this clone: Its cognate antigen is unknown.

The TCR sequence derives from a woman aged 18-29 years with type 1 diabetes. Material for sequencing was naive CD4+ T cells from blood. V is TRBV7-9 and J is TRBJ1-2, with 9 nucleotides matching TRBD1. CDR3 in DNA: TGTGCCAGCAGCCTGAACCGGGACAGGGAGAAGGGCTACACCTTC. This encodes CASSLNRDREKGYTF. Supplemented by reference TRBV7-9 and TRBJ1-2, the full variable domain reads DTGVSQNPRHKITKRGQNVTFRCDPISEHNRLYWYRQTLGQGPEFLTYFQNEAQLEKSRLLSDRFSAERPKGSFSTLEIQRTEQGDSAMYLCASSLNRDREKGYTFGSGTRLTVV.